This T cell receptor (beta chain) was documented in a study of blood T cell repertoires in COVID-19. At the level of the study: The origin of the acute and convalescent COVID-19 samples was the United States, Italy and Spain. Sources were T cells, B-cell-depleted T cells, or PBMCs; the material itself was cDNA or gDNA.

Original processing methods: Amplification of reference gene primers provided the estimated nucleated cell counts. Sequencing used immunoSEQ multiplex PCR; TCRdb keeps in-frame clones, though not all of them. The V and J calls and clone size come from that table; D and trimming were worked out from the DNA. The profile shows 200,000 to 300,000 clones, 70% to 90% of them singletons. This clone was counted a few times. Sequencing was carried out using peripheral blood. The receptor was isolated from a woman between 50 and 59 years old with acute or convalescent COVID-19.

CDR3 loop: CASRTSTTVTPGNEQFF. The DNA for the CDR3 is TGTGCCAGCAGAACAAGTACGACAGTCACTCCCGGCAATGAGCAGTTCTTC. The rearrangement links TRBV27 to TRBJ2-1; a possible D gene is TRBD1 (5 bases). Trimming left V 6 bases short and J 6 bases short, with 24 bases between. CDR3 length: 17 amino acids. Germline V lookup: CDR1 MNHEY, CDR2 SMNVEV (reference sequence).